The 3 T cell receptor beta chains listed next were all sequenced from one sample in a study of blood T cell repertoires in COVID-19. Generated by immunoSEQ multiplex PCR, the TCRdb table keeps only in-frame clones and is missing some. The sample lists 200,000 to 250,000 clones; approximately 80% were seen once. The sequencing input was peripheral blood. The receptors derive from a woman aged 80 or over with acute or convalescent COVID-19.

V is TRBV28 and J is TRBJ1-4, with a tentative D call TRBD1 (5 bases). Trimming took 4 bases from V and 6 from J, leaving 6 bases between them. Germline assignment: CDR1 MDHEN and CDR2 SYDVKM. This CDR3 is 12 amino acids long. For the CDR3, the DNA is TGTGCCAGCAGTTCAGGGCATGAAAAACTGTTTTTT. Amino acids: CASSSGHEKLFF.

The chain employs TRBV19 and TRBJ1-5; 10 bases align to TRBD1. Germline trimming cut 10 bases from V and 3 bases from J; bases unmatched to any gene: 6. Germline V gene lookup returns CDR1 LNHDA and CDR2 SQIVND (reference sequence). CDR3 length: 14 amino acids. The CDR3 reads CATDRGRVNQPQHF. CDR3 in DNA: TGTGCCACCGACAGGGGGCGCGTCAATCAGCCCCAGCATTTT.

This chain connects TRBV28 to TRBJ1-2, with D possibly TRBD1 on 5 matching bases. Germline V gene data show CDR1 as MDHEN and CDR2 as SYDVKM. V was shortened by 6 bases and J by 2 bases, with 16 bases between the two germline ends. The CDR3 is 15 residues long. CDR3 region: CASSYNNDRNYGYTF. DNA for the CDR3: TGTGCCAGCAGCTACAATAACGACAGAAACTATGGCTACACCTTC.